Below, one T cell receptor beta chain is given with its context. Its antigen is unknown. The sample comes from a study of T cell responses to AZD1222 COVID-19 vaccine. On the study more broadly: Pooled together were second doses at about 4 or about 12 weeks. General study findings and limits: Researchers took repertoire samples only after the peak T cell response had come. CD4 TCRs linked to vaccination spanned spike, dominating at 160-218 and 743-854. The donor cohort was predominantly white British with a female majority, and clonal diversity may have been underestimated.

Trimming took 8 bases from V and 1 from J, leaving 3 bases between them. This CDR3 spans 12 amino acids. Assay: immunoSEQ multiplex PCR; the TCRdb copy retains only in-frame clones and omits some. Of roughly 150,000 clones listed, approximately 90% were seen once; the top ten hold roughly 4.7%. V usage is TRBV12-3 or TRBV12-4 and J usage is TRBJ2-6; no reliable D call. Sequenced material: peripheral blood, taken on day 0 of AZD1222 vaccination. The receptor comes from an adult in good health. This chain's CDR3 is CASRSGANVLTF. The CDR3 DNA follows: TGTGCCAGCCGTTCTGGGGCCAACGTCCTGACTTTC.